This T cell receptor (beta chain) was profiled in a study of OX40 agonist ivuxolimab in advanced cancers. Study findings and constraints: Expanded clones belonging to CD8+ T cells outnumbered, on average, those of CD4+. Low levels of normalized T-cell clonal expansion also appeared in some nonresponders.

Patients with autoimmune history or systemic immunosuppression were excluded. Peripheral blood came from all dose cohorts at three timepoints. Profiled with immunoSEQ multiplex PCR; TCRdb holds only in-frame clones, not every one. The data contain 45,000 to 70,000 clones, 86% of them singletons. As regards this clone: Its antigen is not identified.

There are 15 residues in the CDR3. The germline CDR1 and CDR2 sequences are SGHRS and YFSETQ. The V end was cut by 5 bases, the J end by 2 bases, with 15 bases between. The sample here was CD4+ or CD8+ T cells sorted from blood, taken in a trial of the OX40 agonist ivuxolimab. V is TRBV5-1 and J is TRBJ2-3; D possibly corresponds to TRBD1 (5 bases). This sequence was found in an adult with an advanced solid tumor such as melanoma, head and neck, liver or kidney cancer. DNA for the CDR3: TGCGCCAGCAGGCTTGGGGCCCGATCCACAGATACGCAGTATTTT. Its protein is CASRLGARSTDTQYF. The whole variable domain, filled in from reference TRBV5-1 and TRBJ2-3, reads KAGVTQTPRYLIKTRGQQVTLSCSPISGHRSVSWYQQTPGQGLQFLFEYFSETQRNKGNFPGRFSGRQFSNSRSEMNVSTLELGDSALYLCASRLGARSTDTQYFGPGTRLTVL.